These 28 T cell receptor beta chains came from one sample sequenced in a study of blood T cell repertoires in COVID-19 (dated by TCRdb to the early 2020s). Library creation used the immunoSEQ multiplex PCR assay. The table was pulled from immuneACCESS by TCRdb, which kept in-frame rearrangements only. Such tables lose some clones; where checked, under half of the loss comes from unresolved V genes, and the rest has no known cause. This sample is represented by roughly 110,000 clones; 85% of them were singletons. Roughly 1.5% of the sample is held by the ten biggest clonotypes. The specimen sequenced was peripheral blood. Receptors were obtained from a man in his forties with acute or convalescent COVID-19.

V is TRBV28 and J is TRBJ2-3, with 8 bases matching TRBD1. Per germline, CDR1 MDHEN and CDR2 SYDVKM. CDR3 length equals 14 residues. J gave up 6 bases and V 7 bases, and 9 bases lay outside the gene matches. CDR3 loop: CASTRTGRFDTQYF. CDR3 DNA: TGTGCCAGCACTCGGACAGGGAGGTTCGATACGCAGTATTTT.

This rearrangement joins TRBV7-9 to TRBJ1-4; TRBD1 aligns across 7 bases. The J segment lost 7 bases and the V segment lost 3 bases, leaving 5 bases of the junction unmatched. CDR3 size: 14 residues. Per the germline V gene, CDR1 is SEHNR and CDR2 is FQNEAQ (reference sequence). DNA for the CDR3: TGTGCCAGCAGCTTGTCCCAGGGGGGTGAAAAACTGTTTTTT. Residues: CASSLSQGGEKLFF. The full variable domain, completed using reference TRBV7-9 and TRBJ1-4, is DTGVSQNPRHKITKRGQNVTFRCDPISEHNRLYWYRQTLGQGPEFLTYFQNEAQLEKSRLLSDRFSAERPKGSFSTLEIQRTEQGDSAMYLCASSLSQGGEKLFFGSGTQLSVL.

The V and J genes are TRBV19 and TRBJ2-3; D unresolved. The length of the CDR3 is 12 residues. Trimming cost V 1 base and J 6 bases, with 5 bases left between them. CDR1 and CDR2 from the germline V gene are LNHDA and SQIVND (reference sequence). CDR3 bases: TGTGCCAGTAGTATAGGTCTCGATACGCAGTATTTT. Its translation is CASSIGLDTQYF.

The V call is TRBV6-4, the J call TRBJ2-1; 11 nucleotides match TRBD2. The ends lost 4 bases at V and 7 bases at J; junction bases unmatched: 6. The CDR3 consists of 15 residues. Germline V CDR1 and CDR2: MRHNA, SNTAGT. The CDR3 sequence is CASSGRLAGMNEQFF. The CDR3 bases are TGTGCCAGCAGTGGGCGACTAGCGGGAATGAATGAGCAGTTCTTC.

CDR3 in DNA: TGTGCCAGCACCCTGACAGGCCGCTCTGGAAACACCATATATTTT. Its translation: CASTLTGRSGNTIYF. The chain joins TRBV6-5 to TRBJ1-3; D might be TRBD1 (6 bases). Trimming took off 7 bases at V and 0 bases at J, with 13 bases between the two ends. CDR1 and CDR2 (germline): MNHEY, SVGAGI. The CDR3 runs to 15 residues.

The rearrangement joins TRBV7-9 to TRBJ2-1; the D gene is possibly TRBD1 (5 bases). The CDR3 has 15 residues. V was cut by 4 bases and J by 0 bases, with 10 bases left in between. Germline-derived CDR1 and CDR2 are SEHNR and FQNEAQ (reference sequence). The chain's CDR3 is CASSWGVASYNEQFF. DNA of the CDR3: TGTGCCAGCAGCTGGGGCGTGGCCTCCTACAATGAGCAGTTCTTC.

The genes are TRBV24-1 and TRBJ2-3; TRBD1 matches 8 bases. Germline CDR1 and CDR2: KGHDR and SFDVKD. J was trimmed by 5 bases and V by 4 bases; bases with no gene match: 7. The CDR3 has 15 residues. CDR3 DNA: TGTGCCACCAGTGACCCCGGACAGGGAGGAGATACGCAGTATTTT. The encoded protein is CATSDPGQGGDTQYF.

The V call is TRBV27, the J call TRBJ2-4; possible D gene TRBD1, 5 bases. Germline assignment: CDR1 MNHEY and CDR2 SMNVEV (reference sequence). The ends were cut back, 5 bases at V and 6 bases at J, with 14 bases in the middle. There are 14 residues in the CDR3. The CDR3 sequence: CASSTMTDGNIQYF. CDR3 DNA sequence: TGTGCCAGCAGTACAATGACAGATGGAAACATTCAGTACTTC.

The chain carries TRBV5-1 and TRBJ2-7; 8 bases line up with TRBD1. V lost 7 bases, J lost 2 bases, and 8 bases stayed unmatched. This CDR3 is built from 14 residues. Germline V gives CDR1 SGHRS, CDR2 YFSETQ. In DNA form, the CDR3 reads TGCGCCAGCGGTAGACAGGGGCCCCCCTACGAGCAGTACTTC. Protein sequence: CASGRQGPPYEQYF.

The J gene is TRBJ1-2, the V gene TRBV7-2; 10 bases are a match to TRBD1. Germline values: CDR1 SGHTA, CDR2 FQGNSA. Trimming took 5 bases from V and 4 from J; bases not matched to a gene: 4. The CDR3 totals 14 residues. The DNA for the CDR3 is TGTGCCAGCAGCAGGGGGACAGGGGTCTATGGCTACACCTTC. Amino acids: CASSRGTGVYGYTF. The full variable domain, with the rest looked up from reference TRBV7-2 and TRBJ1-2, is GAGVSQSPSNKVTEKGKDVELRCDPISGHTALYWYRQSLGQGLEFLIYFQGNSAPDKSGLPSDRFSAERTGGSVSTLTIQRTQQEDSAVYLCASSRGTGVYGYTFGSGTRLTVV.

The rearrangement uses TRBV11-2 and TRBJ1-4; D unresolved. Between the trimmed V and J ends, which lost 5 bases and 6 bases, there was a span of 4 bases. The CDR3 is 11 amino acids. Germline CDR1 reads SGHAT; CDR2 reads FQNNGV. CDR3 DNA sequence: TGTGCCAGCAGCCGAGATGAAAAACTGTTTTTT. Translating gives CASSRDEKLFF.

The gene calls are TRBV4-1 and TRBJ2-5; 9 bases align to TRBD2. Germline V gene data show CDR1 as MGHRA and CDR2 as YSYEKL. V gave up 6 bases and J gave up 2 bases; unmatched junction bases: 4. The CDR3 covers 14 residues. The CDR3 bases are TGCGCCAGCAGGGCTAGCGGGGTTCAAGAGACCCAGTACTTC. It yields the protein CASRASGVQETQYF.

V usage is TRBV5-8 and J usage is TRBJ2-3; 8 bases map to TRBD2. CDR1 is SGHTS and CDR2 is YDEGEE in the germline V gene. Trimming took 4 bases from V and 3 from J; bases not matched to a gene: 4. This CDR3 is 14 amino acids long. The DNA for the CDR3 is TGTGCCAGCAGCCGGGGGGGCCGGACAGATACGCAGTATTTT. Its protein is CASSRGGRTDTQYF.

This chain uses TRBV30 with TRBJ2-1; 9 positions agree with TRBD2. V lost 3 bases to trimming and J lost 8 bases; unmatched junction nucleotides: 5. There are 13 residues in the CDR3. Per the germline V gene, CDR1 is GTSNPN and CDR2 is SVGIG (reference sequence). CDR3 loop: CAWSLLAGDEQFF. CDR3 nucleotides: TGTGCCTGGAGCCTACTAGCGGGCGATGAGCAGTTCTTC.

This chain uses TRBV7-8 with TRBJ1-2; maybe TRBD1 (5 bases). CDR1 SGHVS and CDR2 FQNEAQ come from the germline V gene. Trimming pared 1 base from V and 7 bases from J, leaving 16 bases between. The CDR3 totals 15 residues. CDR3 sequence (DNA): TGTGCCAGCAGCTTAGTAGACAGACCCCACCTTGGCTACACCTTC. This encodes CASSLVDRPHLGYTF.

The genes are TRBV10-2 and TRBJ2-2; 8 positions match TRBD1. J was trimmed by 2 bases and V by 5 bases; bases with no gene match: 7. CDR3 length: 16 residues. Germline CDR1 reads WSHSY; CDR2 reads SAAADI. CDR3 nucleotides: TGCGCCAGCAGTTCAGACAGGGGCGGAAACACCGGGGAGCTGTTTTTT. This encodes CASSSDRGGNTGELFF.

V usage is TRBV4-2 and J usage is TRBJ2-5, with TRBD2 matching over 15 bases. The V segment lost 1 base and the J segment 2 bases; nucleotides outside the gene matches: 2. Germline-derived CDR1 and CDR2 are LGHNA and YNFKEQ. This CDR3 spans 17 amino acids. CDR3 loop: CASSQGTSGGVQETQYF. For the CDR3, the DNA is TGTGCCAGCAGCCAAGGGACTAGCGGGGGGGTTCAAGAGACCCAGTACTTC.

The V and J genes are TRBV11-1 and TRBJ2-7; D is perhaps TRBD2 (6 bases). The CDR3 loop spans 13 amino acids. Germline CDR1 and CDR2: SGHAT and FQDESV (reference sequence). Between the trimmed V and J ends, which lost 3 bases and 5 bases, there was a span of 11 bases. Here the CDR3 reads CASSLRDLHEQYF. The CDR3 DNA sequence: TGTGCCAGCAGCTTGCGGGACTTACACGAGCAGTACTTC.

V gene TRBV11-2 combines with J gene TRBJ1-2; no firm D call. V was trimmed by 0 bases and J by 2 bases, leaving 13 bases between them. Per germline, CDR1 SGHAT and CDR2 FQNNGV. The CDR3 totals 16 residues. The CDR3 DNA reads as TGTGCCAGCAGCTTAGATCTCTTGTCTGTCAACTATGGCTACACCTTC. This translates into CASSLDLLSVNYGYTF. The complete variable domain, with remaining parts taken from reference TRBV11-2 and TRBJ1-2, reads EAGVAQSPRYKIIEKRQSVAFWCNPISGHATLYWYQQILGQGPKLLIQFQNNGVVDDSQLPKDRFSAERLKGVDSTLKIQPAKLEDSAVYLCASSLDLLSVNYGYTFGSGTRLTVV.

This rearrangement joins TRBV4-1 to TRBJ2-2; the D gene is possibly TRBD2 (6 bases). Germline V gene lookup returns CDR1 MGHRA and CDR2 YSYEKL. Deletions cut 0 bases from V and 6 bases from J, with 14 bases between. This CDR3 contains 16 residues. CDR3 protein: CASSQDSSGWSGELFF. The DNA of the CDR3 is TGCGCCAGCAGCCAAGATTCGAGCGGGTGGTCCGGGGAGCTGTTTTTT.

Of note for this clone: Different DNA sequences within this sample yield the same CDR3. The chain couples TRBV29-1 to TRBJ2-7; perhaps TRBD1 as D (6 bases). The germline gives CDR1 SQVTM, CDR2 ANQGSEA. CDR3 length: 12 amino acids. V was pared by 3 bases and J by 2 bases, with 8 bases between. CDR3 amino acids: CSVEGQAYEQYF. In DNA form, the CDR3 reads TGCAGCGTTGAGGGACAAGCCTACGAGCAGTACTTC.

The rearrangement uses TRBV12-3 or TRBV12-4 and TRBJ1-2; 7 bases fit TRBD1. V dropped 5 bases and J dropped 4; count of bases not matched to a gene: 4. CDR3 size: 13 residues. CDR3 nucleotide sequence: TGTGCCAGCAGTCCGGACAGGTTCTATGGCTACACCTTC. Amino acid sequence: CASSPDRFYGYTF.

This chain connects TRBV21-1 to TRBJ1-4. TRBV21-1 is reported as a pseudogene. The CDR3 covers 14 residues. In DNA form, the CDR3 reads TGTGCCAGCAGCAATGAGGGTTACAATGAAAAACTGTTTTTT. Translated: CASSNEGYNEKLFF.

V usage is TRBV3-1 (or the pseudogene TRBV3-2) and J usage is TRBJ2-1; the match to TRBD2 covers 14 bases. The ends lost 1 base at V and 0 bases at J; junction bases unmatched: 8. CDR3 size: 20 residues. CDR1 LGHDT and CDR2 YNNKEL come from the germline V gene (reference sequence). In nucleotides, the CDR3 is TGTGCCAGCAGCCAAGCTCCGGGACTAGCGGGAGAGAGCTCCTACAATGAGCAGTTCTTC. Its translation: CASSQAPGLAGESSYNEQFF.

Comment on this clone: Relative to the germline gene, one junction end is altered; a read error may explain this. The identical CDR3 is also encoded by other nucleotide sequences in the sample. The DNA of the CDR3 is TGTGCCAGCAGTTCCGGGGGACCCGGAGCCAAAAACATTCAGTACTTT. Translating gives CASSSGGPGAKNIQYF. The V and J genes are TRBV28 and TRBJ2-4, with D perhaps TRBD2 (6 bases). CDR1 is MDHEN and CDR2 is SYDVKM in the germline V gene. CDR3 length: 16 amino acids.

The CDR3 DNA reads TGTGCCAGCAGTTTCGAGGGGGTTGCTGTAGATACGCAGTATTTT. This sequence encodes CASSFEGVAVDTQYF. The chain couples TRBV28 to TRBJ2-3; D is possibly TRBD1 (6 bases). Germline assignment: CDR1 MDHEN and CDR2 SYDVKM. V was pared by 3 bases and J by 5 bases, with 15 bases between. The CDR3 runs 15 residues.

The CDR3 spells CASRLQGYNQPQHF. In DNA, the CDR3 is TGTGCCAGCAGACTTCAGGGCTACAATCAGCCCCAGCATTTT. This rearrangement joins TRBV6-6 to TRBJ1-5, with D possibly TRBD1 on 5 matching bases. CDR3 length equals 14 residues. The V end lost 6 bases, the J end lost 3 bases, and 12 bases lay between the germline ends. The germline CDR1 and CDR2 sequences are MNHNY and SVGAGI (reference sequence).

V gene TRBV3-1 (or the pseudogene TRBV3-2) combines with J gene TRBJ2-5; D gene unclear. The CDR3 consists of 14 residues. Per germline, CDR1 LGHDT and CDR2 YNNKEL (reference sequence). Trimming removed 4 bases at V and 5 bases at J, with 14 bases between. CDR3 sequence reads: CASSLRNTRETQYF. CDR3 DNA: TGTGCCAGCAGCCTCAGGAATACCAGGGAGACCCAGTACTTC.